This T cell receptor beta chain originates from a study of human T cells and chemical hapten exposure. Single cDNA molecules in the library carried unique molecular identifiers attached during preparation. TCRdb reanalysed the RACE reads using MiXCR and keeps one entry per CDR3 protein. The profile shows approximately 59,000 distinct CDR3 sequences, around 6.3% of them singletons. This clonotype was found a few times. As for time point: healthy volunteer bleed at 6 weeks. The authors' total RNA extraction used unfractionated whole blood. Germline CDR1 is MNHEY and CDR2 is SMNVEV (reference sequence). V lost 0 bases, J lost 5 bases, and 7 bases lay in between. CDR3 length equals 13 residues.

The sequenced sample was whole blood. V gene TRBV27 combines with J gene TRBJ1-1; no definite D call. This sequence originates from a female donor in good health. Some clones in this sample may be carry-over from other donors' samples. CDR3 in amino acids: CASSLSRGTEAFF. CDR3 DNA sequence: TGTGCCAGCAGTTTATCGCGGGGAACTGAAGCTTTCTTT.